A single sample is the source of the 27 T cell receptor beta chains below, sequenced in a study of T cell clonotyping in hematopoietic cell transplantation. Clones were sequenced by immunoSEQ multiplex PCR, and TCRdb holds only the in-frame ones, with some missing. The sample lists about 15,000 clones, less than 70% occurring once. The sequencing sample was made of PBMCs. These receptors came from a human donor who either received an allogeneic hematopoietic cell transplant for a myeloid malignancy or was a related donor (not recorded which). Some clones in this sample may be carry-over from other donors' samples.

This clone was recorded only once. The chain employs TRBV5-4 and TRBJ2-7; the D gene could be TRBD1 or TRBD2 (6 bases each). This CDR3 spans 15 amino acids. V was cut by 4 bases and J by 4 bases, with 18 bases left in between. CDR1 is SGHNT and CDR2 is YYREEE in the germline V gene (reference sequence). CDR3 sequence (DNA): TGTGCCAGCAGCCCCGGGGGAACAGGGTGGTACGAGCAGTACTTC. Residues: CASSPGGTGWYEQYF.

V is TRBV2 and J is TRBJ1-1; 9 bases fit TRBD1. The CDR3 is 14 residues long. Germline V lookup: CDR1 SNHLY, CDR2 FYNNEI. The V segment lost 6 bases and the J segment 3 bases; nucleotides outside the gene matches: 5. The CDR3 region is CASSGDREDTEAFF. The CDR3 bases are TGTGCCAGCAGCGGGGACAGGGAGGACACTGAAGCTTTCTTT. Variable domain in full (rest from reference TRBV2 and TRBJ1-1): EPEVTQTPSHQVTQMGQEVILRCVPISNHLYFYWYRQILGQKVEFLVSFYNNEISEKSEIFDDQFSVERPDGSNFTLKIRSTKLEDSAMYFCASSGDREDTEAFFGQGTRLTVV.

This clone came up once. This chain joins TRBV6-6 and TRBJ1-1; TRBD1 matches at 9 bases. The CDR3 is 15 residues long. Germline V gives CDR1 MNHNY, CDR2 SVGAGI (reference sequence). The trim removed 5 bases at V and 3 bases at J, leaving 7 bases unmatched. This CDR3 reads CASSGPGQGDTEAFF. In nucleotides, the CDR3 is TGTGCCAGCAGTGGGCCGGGACAGGGAGACACTGAAGCTTTCTTT.

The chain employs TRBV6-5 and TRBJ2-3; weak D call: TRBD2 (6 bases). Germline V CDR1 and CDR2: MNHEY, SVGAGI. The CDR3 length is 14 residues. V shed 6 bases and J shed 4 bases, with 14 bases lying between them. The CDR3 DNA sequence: TGTGCCAGCAGAGACCTGTCTAGCGCAGATACGCAGTATTTT. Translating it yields CASRDLSSADTQYF.

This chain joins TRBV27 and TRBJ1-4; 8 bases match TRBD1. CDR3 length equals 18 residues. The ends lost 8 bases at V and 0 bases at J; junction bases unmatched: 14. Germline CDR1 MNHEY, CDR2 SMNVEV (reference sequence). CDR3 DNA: TGTGCCAGCGGACGGGACAGGAGAAAGGGGGCAACTAATGAAAAACTGTTTTTT. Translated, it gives CASGRDRRKGATNEKLFF. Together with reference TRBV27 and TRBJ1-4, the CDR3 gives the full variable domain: EAQVTQNPRYLITVTGKKLTVTCSQNMNHEYMSWYRQDPGLGLRQIYYSMNVEVTDKGDVPEGYKVSRKEKRNFPLILESPSPNQTSLYFCASGRDRRKGATNEKLFFGSGTQLSVL.

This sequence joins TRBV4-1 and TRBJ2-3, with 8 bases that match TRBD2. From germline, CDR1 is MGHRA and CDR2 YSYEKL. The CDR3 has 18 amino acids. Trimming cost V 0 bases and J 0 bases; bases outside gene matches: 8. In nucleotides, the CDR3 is TGCGCCAGCAGCCAAGATATGGCGGGGGGAGATAGCACAGATACGCAGTATTTT. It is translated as CASSQDMAGGDSTDTQYF.

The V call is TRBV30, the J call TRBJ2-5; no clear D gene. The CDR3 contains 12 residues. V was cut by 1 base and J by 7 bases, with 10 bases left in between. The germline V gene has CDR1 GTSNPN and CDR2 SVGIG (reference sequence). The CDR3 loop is CAWSGPPRTQYF. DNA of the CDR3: TGTGCCTGGAGTGGCCCCCCGCGGACCCAGTACTTC.

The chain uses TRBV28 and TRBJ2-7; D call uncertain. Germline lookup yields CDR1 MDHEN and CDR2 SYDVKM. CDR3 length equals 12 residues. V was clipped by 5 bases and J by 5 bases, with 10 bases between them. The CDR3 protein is CASSPPGDEQYF. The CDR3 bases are TGTGCCAGCAGTCCCCCTGGGGACGAGCAGTACTTC. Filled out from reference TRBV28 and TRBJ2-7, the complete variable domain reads DVKVTQSSRYLVKRTGEKVFLECVQDMDHENMFWYRQDPGLGLRLIYFSYDVKMKEKGDIPEGYSVSREKKERFSLILESASTNQTSMYLCASSPPGDEQYFGPGTRLTVT.

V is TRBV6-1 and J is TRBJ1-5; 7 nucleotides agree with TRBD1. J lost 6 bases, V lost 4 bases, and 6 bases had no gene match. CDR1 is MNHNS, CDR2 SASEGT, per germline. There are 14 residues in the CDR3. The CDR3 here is CASSAGQEGQPQHF. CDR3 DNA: TGTGCCAGCAGTGCCGGACAGGAGGGTCAGCCCCAGCATTTT.

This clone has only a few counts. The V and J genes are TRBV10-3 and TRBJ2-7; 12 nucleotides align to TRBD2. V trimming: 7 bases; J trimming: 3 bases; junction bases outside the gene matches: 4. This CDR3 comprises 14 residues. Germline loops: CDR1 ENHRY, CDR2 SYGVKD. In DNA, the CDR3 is TGTGCCATCATGCAGACTAGCGGGAGCTACGAGCAGTACTTC. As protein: CAIMQTSGSYEQYF.

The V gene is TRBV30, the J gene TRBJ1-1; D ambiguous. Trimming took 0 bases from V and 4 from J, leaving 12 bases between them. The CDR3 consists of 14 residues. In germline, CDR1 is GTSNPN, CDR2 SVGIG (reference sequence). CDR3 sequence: CAWSVPVGVTEAFF. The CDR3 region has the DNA TGTGCCTGGAGTGTTCCTGTCGGGGTCACTGAAGCTTTCTTT.

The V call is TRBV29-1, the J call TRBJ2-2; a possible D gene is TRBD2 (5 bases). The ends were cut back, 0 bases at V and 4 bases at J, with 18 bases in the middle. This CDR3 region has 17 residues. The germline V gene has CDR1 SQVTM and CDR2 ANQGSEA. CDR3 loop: CSVEEPSRGRITGELFF. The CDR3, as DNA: TGCAGCGTTGAAGAACCCTCCCGGGGTCGGATCACCGGGGAGCTGTTTTTT.

In DNA form, the CDR3 reads TGCGCCAGCACCGGGGCGGGGTCTGCAACTAATGAAAAACTGTTTTTT. Its protein is CASTGAGSATNEKLFF. This rearrangement joins TRBV10-1 to TRBJ1-4, with D perhaps TRBD1 (5 bases). V was trimmed by 7 bases and J by 0 bases, leaving 15 bases between them. Germline values: CDR1 WNHNN, CDR2 SYGVQD (reference sequence). This CDR3 contains 16 residues.

CDR3 bases: TGTGCCAGCAGCTTCGGACAGCAAGAGACCCAGTACTTC. Translating gives CASSFGQQETQYF. The chain employs TRBV11-1 and TRBJ2-5, with D tentatively TRBD1 (6 bases). The CDR3 sequence is 13 residues long. CDR1 and CDR2 from the germline V gene are SGHAT and FQDESV (reference sequence). V lost 3 bases, J lost 2 bases, and 7 bases lay in between. The full variable domain, with the rest looked up from reference TRBV11-1 and TRBJ2-5, is EAEVAQSPRYKITEKSQAVAFWCDPISGHATLYWYRQILGQGPELLVQFQDESVVDDSQLPKDRFSAERLKGVDSTLKIQPAELGDSAMYLCASSFGQQETQYFGPGTRLLVL.

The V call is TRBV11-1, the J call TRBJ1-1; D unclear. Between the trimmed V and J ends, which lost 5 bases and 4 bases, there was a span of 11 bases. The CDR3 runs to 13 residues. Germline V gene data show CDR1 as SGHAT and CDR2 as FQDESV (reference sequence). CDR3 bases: TGTGCCAGCAGCCAAGTTGGGAGCACTGAAGCTTTCTTT. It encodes CASSQVGSTEAFF.

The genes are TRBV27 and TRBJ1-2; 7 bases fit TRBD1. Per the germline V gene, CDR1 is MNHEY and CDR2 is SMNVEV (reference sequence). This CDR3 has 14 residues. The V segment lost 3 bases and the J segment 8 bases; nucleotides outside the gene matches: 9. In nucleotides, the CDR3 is TGTGCCAGCAGTTTCGACGGGACAGTCGCAGGCTACACCTTC. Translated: CASSFDGTVAGYTF.

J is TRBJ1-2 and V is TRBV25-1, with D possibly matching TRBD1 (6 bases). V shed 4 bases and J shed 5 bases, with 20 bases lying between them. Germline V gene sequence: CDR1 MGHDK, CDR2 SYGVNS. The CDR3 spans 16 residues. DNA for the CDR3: TGTGCCAGCAGTGCCCGGACAGCCACTGCCGTTTATGGCTACACCTTC. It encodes CASSARTATAVYGYTF.

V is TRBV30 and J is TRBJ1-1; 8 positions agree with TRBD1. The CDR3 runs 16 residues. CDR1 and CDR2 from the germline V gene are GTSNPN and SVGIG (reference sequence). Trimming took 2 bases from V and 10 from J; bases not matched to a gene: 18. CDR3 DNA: TGTGCCTGGAGTAGTGGGTCGGCAGGGGGCCATGAGGGAGCTTTCTTT. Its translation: CAWSSGSAGGHEGAFF.

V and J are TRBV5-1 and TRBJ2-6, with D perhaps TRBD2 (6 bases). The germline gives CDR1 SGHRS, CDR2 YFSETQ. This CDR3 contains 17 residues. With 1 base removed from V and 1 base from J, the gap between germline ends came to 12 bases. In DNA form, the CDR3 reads TGCGCCAGCAGCTTGAACGCGGGGACGTCTGGGGCCAACGTCCTGACTTTC. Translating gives CASSLNAGTSGANVLTF. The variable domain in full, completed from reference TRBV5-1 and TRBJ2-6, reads KAGVTQTPRYLIKTRGQQVTLSCSPISGHRSVSWYQQTPGQGLQFLFEYFSETQRNKGNFPGRFSGRQFSNSRSEMNVSTLELGDSALYLCASSLNAGTSGANVLTFGAGSRLTVL.

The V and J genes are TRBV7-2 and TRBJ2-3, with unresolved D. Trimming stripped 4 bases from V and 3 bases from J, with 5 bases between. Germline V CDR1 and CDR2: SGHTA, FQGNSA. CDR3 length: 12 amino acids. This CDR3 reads CASSSSTDTQYF. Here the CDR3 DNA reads TGTGCCAGCAGCTCGTCGACAGATACGCAGTATTTT.

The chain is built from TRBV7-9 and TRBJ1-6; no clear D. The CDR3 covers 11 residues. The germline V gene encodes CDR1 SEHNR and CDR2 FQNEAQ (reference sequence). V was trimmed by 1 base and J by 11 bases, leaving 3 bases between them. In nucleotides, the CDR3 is TGTGCCAGCAGCTTAGGCCCACCCCTCCACTTT. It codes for CASSLGPPLHF.

The CDR3 spells CSVYPVAGGSYEQYF. Here the CDR3 DNA reads TGCAGCGTTTATCCTGTAGCGGGAGGCTCCTACGAGCAGTACTTC. The chain joins TRBV29-1 to TRBJ2-7, with 10 positions matching TRBD2. V was clipped by 5 bases and J by 0 bases; unmatched bases: 7. Germline V gives CDR1 SQVTM, CDR2 ANQGSEA. The CDR3 totals 15 residues.

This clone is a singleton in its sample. CDR3 sequence (DNA): TGCGCCAGCAGCCTCGGCGGACAGGGGAACACTGAAGCTTTCTTT. Protein sequence: CASSLGGQGNTEAFF. V usage is TRBV5-1 and J usage is TRBJ1-1; 8 nucleotides agree with TRBD1. V shed 4 bases and J 1 base; nucleotides not matched to a gene: 6. The CDR3 length is 15 residues. Germline CDR1 and CDR2: SGHRS and YFSETQ.

CDR3 region: CSVAYGWAAVGEPQHF. The CDR3 DNA reads TGCAGCGTGGCCTACGGATGGGCGGCAGTCGGTGAGCCCCAGCATTTT. V and J are TRBV29-1 and TRBJ1-5; D not resolved. Deletions cut 6 bases from V and 8 bases from J, with 26 bases between. Per the germline V gene, CDR1 is SQVTM and CDR2 is ANQGSEA. This CDR3 is built from 16 residues.

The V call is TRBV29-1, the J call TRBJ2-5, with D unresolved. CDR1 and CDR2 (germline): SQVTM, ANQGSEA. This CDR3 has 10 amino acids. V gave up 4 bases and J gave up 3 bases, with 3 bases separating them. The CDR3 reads CSVGEETQYF. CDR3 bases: TGCAGCGTTGGGGAAGAGACCCAGTACTTC.

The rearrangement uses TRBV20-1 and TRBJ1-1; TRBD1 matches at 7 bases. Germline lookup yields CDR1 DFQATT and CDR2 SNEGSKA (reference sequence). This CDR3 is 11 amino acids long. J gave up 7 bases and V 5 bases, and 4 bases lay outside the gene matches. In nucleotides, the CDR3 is TGCAGTGCTGCCCGGGACAGTGAAGCTTTCTTT. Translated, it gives CSAARDSEAFF.

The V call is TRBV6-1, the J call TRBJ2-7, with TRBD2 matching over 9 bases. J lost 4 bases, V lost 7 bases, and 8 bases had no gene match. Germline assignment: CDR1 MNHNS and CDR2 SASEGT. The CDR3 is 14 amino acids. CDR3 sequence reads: CASNRAGGPYEQYF. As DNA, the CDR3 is TGTGCCAGCAACCGAGCGGGGGGCCCTTACGAGCAGTACTTC.